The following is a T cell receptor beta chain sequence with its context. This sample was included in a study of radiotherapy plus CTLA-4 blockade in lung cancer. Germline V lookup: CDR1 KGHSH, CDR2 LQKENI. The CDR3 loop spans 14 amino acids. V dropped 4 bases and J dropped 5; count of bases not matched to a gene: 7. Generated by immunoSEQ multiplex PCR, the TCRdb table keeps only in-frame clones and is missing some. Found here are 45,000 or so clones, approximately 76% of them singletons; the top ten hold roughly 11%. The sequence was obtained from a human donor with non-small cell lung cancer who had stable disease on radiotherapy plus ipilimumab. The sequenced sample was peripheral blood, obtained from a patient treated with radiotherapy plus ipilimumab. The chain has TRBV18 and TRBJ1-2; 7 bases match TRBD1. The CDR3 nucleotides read TGTGCCAGCTCACAAGGACAGGTGGATTATGGCTACACCTTC. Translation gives CASSQGQVDYGYTF. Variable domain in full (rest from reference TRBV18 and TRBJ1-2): NAGVMQNPRHLVRRRGQEARLRCSPMKGHSHVYWYRQLPEEGLKFMVYLQKENIIDESGMPKERFSAEFPKEGPSILRIQQVVRGDSAAYFCASSQGQVDYGYTFGSGTRLTVV.